The 20 T cell receptor beta chains presented below share a single source sample, sequenced in a study of vaccination effects on CD4 cells after COVID-19. TCRdb keeps only in-frame clones here, not all; method: immunoSEQ multiplex PCR. The sample lists 30,000 to 45,000 clones, around 66% occurring once. Their antigens are not known. The ViraFEST assay expanded antigen-specific CD4+ T cells with viral peptide pools before sequencing. The culture ran for approximately 10 days, and then CD4+ T cells were isolated. The vaccine recipients had no prior SARS-CoV-2 infection, with negative nucleocapsid antibodies. Sequencing was performed on CD4+ T cells from PBMCs cultured with HCoV-OC43 spike peptides, taken before COVID-19 vaccination. Subset reported: HCoV-OC43 spike overlapping peptide pool stimulation. These receptors all come from a human donor who received a COVID-19 vaccine.

This chain connects TRBV3-1 (or the pseudogene TRBV3-2) to TRBJ2-5; 7 nucleotides match TRBD2. Germline V gene lookup returns CDR1 LGHDT and CDR2 YNNKEL (reference sequence). The length of the CDR3 is 13 residues. V gave up 3 bases and J gave up 3 bases; unmatched junction bases: 1. Here the CDR3 reads CASSQGGKETQYF. The CDR3 coding sequence is TGTGCCAGCAGCCAGGGGGGGAAAGAGACCCAGTACTTC.

This clone was counted a few times. The V and J genes are TRBV24-1 and TRBJ1-3; D is uncertain. There are 13 residues in the CDR3. Between the trimmed V and J ends, which lost 4 bases and 1 base, there was a span of 4 bases. CDR1 and CDR2 from the germline V gene are KGHDR and SFDVKD. DNA for the CDR3: TGTGCCACCAGTGACGTTTCTGGAAACACCATATATTTT. Translation: CATSDVSGNTIYF.

A few counts support this clone. This chain joins TRBV3-1 (or the pseudogene TRBV3-2) and TRBJ2-3; 12 positions match TRBD2. The CDR3 has 17 residues. V was clipped by 4 bases and J by 0 bases; unmatched bases: 5. The germline V gene encodes CDR1 LGHDT and CDR2 YNNKEL (reference sequence). The CDR3 DNA follows: TGTGCCAGCAGCCCTCCCCTAGCGGGGGGGAGCACAGATACGCAGTATTTT. It encodes CASSPPLAGGSTDTQYF.

The rearrangement joins TRBV12-5 to TRBJ2-5; a possible D gene is TRBD1 (6 bases). From germline, CDR1 is LGHNT and CDR2 FRNRAP. The CDR3 contains 17 residues. The germline V and J ends were trimmed by 4 bases and 5 bases, with 23 bases remaining between them. The CDR3 sequence is CASGSVLPGQRGETQYF. Here the CDR3 DNA reads TGTGCTAGTGGTTCCGTCCTCCCCGGACAGCGAGGGGAGACCCAGTACTTC.

The chain joins TRBV10-1 to TRBJ1-1; unclear D gene. The V end lost 8 bases, the J end lost 3 bases, and 7 bases lay between the germline ends. The V gene's germline CDR1 is WNHNN and CDR2 SYGVQD (reference sequence). CDR3 length: 11 amino acids. In DNA form, the CDR3 reads TGCGCCAGCCTCAAGGACACTGAAGCTTTCTTT. Its protein is CASLKDTEAFF.

This clone appeared a few times. This chain links TRBV7-9 with TRBJ2-5; TRBD2 matches 13 bases. Germline CDR1 SEHNR, CDR2 FQNEAQ (reference sequence). The CDR3 runs 15 residues. V was clipped by 3 bases and J by 5 bases; unmatched bases: 3. As DNA, the CDR3 is TGTGCCAGCAGCTTCGGACTAGCGGGAGATGAGACCCAGTACTTC. It specifies CASSFGLAGDETQYF.

The chain joins TRBV5-4 to TRBJ1-1; 7 positions agree with TRBD1. V lost 3 bases to trimming and J lost 2 bases; unmatched junction nucleotides: 7. In germline, CDR1 is SGHNT, CDR2 YYREEE (reference sequence). The CDR3 runs to 15 residues. For the CDR3, the DNA is TGTGCCAGCAGCTCGAGGGGACAGCTAAACACTGAAGCTTTCTTT. Residues: CASSSRGQLNTEAFF.

V usage is TRBV5-1 and J usage is TRBJ1-1, with D uncertain. This CDR3 has 13 residues. Germline values: CDR1 SGHRS, CDR2 YFSETQ. Deletions cut 5 bases from V and 3 bases from J, with 11 bases between. The CDR3 is CASRFAGDTEAFF. The CDR3 coding sequence is TGCGCCAGCAGATTCGCAGGTGACACTGAAGCTTTCTTT.

V and J are TRBV19 and TRBJ1-1; 8 nucleotides match TRBD1. The CDR3 length is 15 residues. Germline V gene lookup returns CDR1 LNHDA and CDR2 SQIVND (reference sequence). J gave up 5 bases and V 3 bases, and 8 bases lay outside the gene matches. The CDR3 loop reads CASSIFGQGGTEAFF. Written as DNA, the CDR3 is TGTGCCAGTAGTATTTTTGGACAGGGAGGGACTGAAGCTTTCTTT.

The table lists this clone with a few counts. The genes are TRBV5-4 and TRBJ1-1; no clear D. Germline CDR1 is SGHNT and CDR2 is YYREEE (reference sequence). This CDR3 spans 13 amino acids. Between the trimmed V and J ends, which lost 5 bases and 7 bases, there was a span of 15 bases. CDR3 DNA: TGTGCCAGCAGATCCCCATATGACATTGAAGCTTTCTTT. Protein sequence: CASRSPYDIEAFF.

The chain is built from TRBV18 and TRBJ2-1; 7 positions agree with TRBD1. Germline-derived CDR1 and CDR2 are KGHSH and LQKENI. The CDR3 covers 18 residues. V shed 4 bases, J shed 2 bases, and the junction held 14 bases outside the gene matches. The CDR3 protein is CASSLARGRGTTYNEQFF. The CDR3 bases are TGTGCCAGCTCACTAGCCAGGGGGAGAGGGACGACCTACAATGAGCAGTTCTTC. Full variable domain (outside the CDR3, taken from reference TRBV18 and TRBJ2-1): NAGVMQNPRHLVRRRGQEARLRCSPMKGHSHVYWYRQLPEEGLKFMVYLQKENIIDESGMPKERFSAEFPKEGPSILRIQQVVRGDSAAYFCASSLARGRGTTYNEQFFGPGTRLTVL.

This rearrangement joins TRBV13 to TRBJ2-1; TRBD1 matches at 10 bases. The J segment lost 4 bases and the V segment lost 3 bases, leaving 6 bases of the junction unmatched. Germline assignment: CDR1 PRHDT and CDR2 FYEKMQ (reference sequence). This CDR3 is built from 16 residues. CDR3 nucleotide sequence: TGTGCCAGCAGCTTTACCGGGACAGGGGTATACAATGAGCAGTTCTTC. Its translation: CASSFTGTGVYNEQFF.

The chain is built from TRBV6-1 and TRBJ1-6; the D is unclear. V gave up 2 bases and J gave up 11 bases, with 10 bases separating them. Germline CDR1 reads MNHNS; CDR2 reads SASEGT. The CDR3 extends over 13 amino acids. The CDR3 DNA follows: TGTGCCAGCAGTGAATCCCGACGTACACCCCTCCACTTT. This codes for CASSESRRTPLHF.

This chain connects TRBV14 to TRBJ2-1; TRBD1 is a possible D gene (5 bases). The length of the CDR3 is 16 residues. CDR1 is SGHDN and CDR2 is FVKESK in the germline V gene. Deletions cut 4 bases from V and 3 bases from J, with 16 bases between. The CDR3 DNA reads as TGTGCCAGCAGCCCACCCACTGACAGACTCTACAATGAGCAGTTCTTC. It is translated as CASSPPTDRLYNEQFF.

The chain couples TRBV19 to TRBJ2-3, with no clear D. This CDR3 is 12 amino acids long. Per the germline V gene, CDR1 is LNHDA and CDR2 is SQIVND (reference sequence). Trimming left V 7 bases short and J 2 bases short, with 7 bases between. Here the CDR3 DNA reads TGTGCCAGTATCTTGATCACAGATACGCAGTATTTT. Amino acid sequence: CASILITDTQYF.

This chain links TRBV3-1 (or the pseudogene TRBV3-2) with TRBJ2-5; possibly TRBD2 for D (7 bases). CDR3 size: 16 residues. The germline gives CDR1 LGHDT, CDR2 YNNKEL (reference sequence). Trimming removed 3 bases at V and 2 bases at J, with 16 bases between. The CDR3 bases are TGTGCCAGCAGCCAGGGGGGGCTTGGGGCACAAGAGACCCAGTACTTC. Protein product: CASSQGGLGAQETQYF.

The gene calls are TRBV27 and TRBJ2-7, with D tentatively TRBD2 (7 bases). V was clipped by 1 base and J by 3 bases, with 13 bases between them. The CDR3 spans 15 residues. CDR1 is MNHEY and CDR2 is SMNVEV in the germline V gene (reference sequence). CDR3 sequence (DNA): TGTGCCAGCAGTTTATGGGGGAGGGGGATCTACGAGCAGTACTTC. This codes for CASSLWGRGIYEQYF.

The chain is built from TRBV5-1 and TRBJ1-2, with 8 bases identical to TRBD1. The CDR3 covers 13 residues. CDR1 and CDR2 (germline): SGHRS, YFSETQ. V trimming: 4 bases; J trimming: 6 bases; junction bases outside the gene matches: 5. This CDR3 is CASSPGQDDGYTF. The DNA for the CDR3 is TGCGCCAGCAGCCCGGGACAGGATGATGGCTACACCTTC.

The chain employs TRBV6-5 and TRBJ2-5, with 12 bases fitting TRBD2. V lost 5 bases, J lost 7 bases, and 8 bases stayed unmatched. Germline CDR1 and CDR2: MNHEY and SVGAGI. There are 15 residues in the CDR3. The chain's CDR3 is CASSRTSGTTGTQYF. In nucleotides, the CDR3 is TGTGCCAGCAGTAGGACTAGCGGGACAACTGGGACCCAGTACTTC.

This clone turned up a few times. This chain connects TRBV5-4 to TRBJ1-3; weak D call: TRBD1 (5 bases). V was shortened by 0 bases and J by 0 bases, with 7 bases between the two germline ends. The CDR3 covers 15 residues. Germline values: CDR1 SGHNT, CDR2 YYREEE (reference sequence). The CDR3 here is CASSLGGDSGNTIYF. The DNA for the CDR3 is TGTGCCAGCAGCTTGGGAGGGGACTCTGGAAACACCATATATTTT.